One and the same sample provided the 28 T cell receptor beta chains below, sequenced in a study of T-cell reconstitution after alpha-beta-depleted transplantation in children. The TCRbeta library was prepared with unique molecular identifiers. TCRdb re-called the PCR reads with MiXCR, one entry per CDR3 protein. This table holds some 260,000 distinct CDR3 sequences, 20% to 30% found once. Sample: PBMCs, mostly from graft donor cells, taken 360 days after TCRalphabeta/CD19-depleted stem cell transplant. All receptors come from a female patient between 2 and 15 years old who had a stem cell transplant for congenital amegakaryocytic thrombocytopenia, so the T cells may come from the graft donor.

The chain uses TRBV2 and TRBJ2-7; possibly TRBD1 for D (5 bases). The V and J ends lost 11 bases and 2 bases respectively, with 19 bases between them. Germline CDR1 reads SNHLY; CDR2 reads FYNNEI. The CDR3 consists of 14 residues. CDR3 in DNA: TGTGCCTCCCGAAGTAGGTCAGGGACCTACGAGCAGTACTTC. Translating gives CASRSRSGTYEQYF.

The CDR3: CAISEVGRGLEETQYF. In DNA, the CDR3 is TGTGCCATCAGTGAGGTCGGCAGGGGGCTAGAGGAGACCCAGTACTTC. J is TRBJ2-5 and V is TRBV10-3; 8 bases match TRBD1. The germline V gene encodes CDR1 ENHRY and CDR2 SYGVKD. V dropped 2 bases and J dropped 5; count of bases not matched to a gene: 10. The length of the CDR3 is 16 residues.

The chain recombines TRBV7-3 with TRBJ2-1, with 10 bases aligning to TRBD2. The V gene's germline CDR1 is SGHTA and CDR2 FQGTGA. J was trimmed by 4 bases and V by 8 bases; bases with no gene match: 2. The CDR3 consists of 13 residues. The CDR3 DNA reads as TGTGCCAGCGGTAGCGGGAGGTACAATGAGCAGTTCTTC. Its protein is CASGSGRYNEQFF. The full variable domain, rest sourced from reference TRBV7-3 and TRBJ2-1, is GAGVSQTPSNKVTEKGKYVELRCDPISGHTALYWYRQSLGQGPEFLIYFQGTGAADDSGLPNDRFFAVRPEGSVSTLKIQRTERGDSAVYLCASGSGRYNEQFFGPGTRLTVL.

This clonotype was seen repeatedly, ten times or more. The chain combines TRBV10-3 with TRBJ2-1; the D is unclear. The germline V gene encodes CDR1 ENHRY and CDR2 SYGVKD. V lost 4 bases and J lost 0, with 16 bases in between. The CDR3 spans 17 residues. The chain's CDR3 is CAISGLASRSSYNEQFF. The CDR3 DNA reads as TGTGCCATCAGTGGGCTCGCTTCTCGAAGCTCCTACAATGAGCAGTTCTTC.

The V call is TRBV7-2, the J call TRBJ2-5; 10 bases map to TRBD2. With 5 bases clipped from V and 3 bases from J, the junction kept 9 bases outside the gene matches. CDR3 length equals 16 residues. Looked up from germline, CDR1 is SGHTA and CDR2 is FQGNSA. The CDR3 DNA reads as TGTGCCAGCAGCCCCATTGGACTAGCGGCTGAAGAGACCCAGTACTTC. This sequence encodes CASSPIGLAAEETQYF.

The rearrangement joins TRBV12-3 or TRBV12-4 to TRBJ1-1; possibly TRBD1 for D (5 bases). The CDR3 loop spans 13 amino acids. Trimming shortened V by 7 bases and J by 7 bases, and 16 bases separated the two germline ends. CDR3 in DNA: TGTGCCAGCACCCGGCGGCCAGGGCGTGAAGCTTTCTTT. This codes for CASTRRPGREAFF.

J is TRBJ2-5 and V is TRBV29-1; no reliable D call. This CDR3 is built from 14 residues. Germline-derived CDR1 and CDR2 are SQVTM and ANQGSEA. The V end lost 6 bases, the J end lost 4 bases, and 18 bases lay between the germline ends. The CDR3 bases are TGCAGCGTAAACCCGGGCCACGGGCCAGAGACCCAGTACTTC. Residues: CSVNPGHGPETQYF.

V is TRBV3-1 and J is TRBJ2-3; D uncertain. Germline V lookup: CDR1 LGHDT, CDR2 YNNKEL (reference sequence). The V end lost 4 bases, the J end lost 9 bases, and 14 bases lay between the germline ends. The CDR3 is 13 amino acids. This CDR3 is CASSLNYWETQYF. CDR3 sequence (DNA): TGTGCCAGCAGCCTAAATTACTGGGAAACGCAGTATTTT.

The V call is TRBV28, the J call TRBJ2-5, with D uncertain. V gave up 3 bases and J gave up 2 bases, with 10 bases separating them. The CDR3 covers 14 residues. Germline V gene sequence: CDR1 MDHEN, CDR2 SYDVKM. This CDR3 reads CASSFFGLQETQYF. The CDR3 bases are TGTGCCAGCAGTTTCTTCGGGTTACAAGAGACCCAGTACTTC.

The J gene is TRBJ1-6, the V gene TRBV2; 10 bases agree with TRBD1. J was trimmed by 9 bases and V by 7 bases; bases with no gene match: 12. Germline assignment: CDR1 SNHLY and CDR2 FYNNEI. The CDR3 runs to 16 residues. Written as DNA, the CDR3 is TGTGCCAGCAAGCGTGCGAAGACAGGGGGCTTTTCACCCCTCCACTTT. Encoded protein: CASKRAKTGGFSPLHF.

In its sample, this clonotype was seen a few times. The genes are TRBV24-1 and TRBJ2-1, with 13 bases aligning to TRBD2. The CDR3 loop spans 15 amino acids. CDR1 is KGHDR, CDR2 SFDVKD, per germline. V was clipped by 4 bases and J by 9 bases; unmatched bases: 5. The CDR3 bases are TGTGCCACCAGTGACCGGACTAGCGGGAGCCTTGAGCAGTTCTTC. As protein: CATSDRTSGSLEQFF.

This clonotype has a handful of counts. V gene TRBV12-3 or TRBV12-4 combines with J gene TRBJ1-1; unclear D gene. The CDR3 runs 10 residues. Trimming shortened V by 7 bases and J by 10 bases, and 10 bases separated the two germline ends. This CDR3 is CASTLGLAFF. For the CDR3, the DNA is TGTGCCAGCACCCTCGGGCTAGCTTTCTTT.

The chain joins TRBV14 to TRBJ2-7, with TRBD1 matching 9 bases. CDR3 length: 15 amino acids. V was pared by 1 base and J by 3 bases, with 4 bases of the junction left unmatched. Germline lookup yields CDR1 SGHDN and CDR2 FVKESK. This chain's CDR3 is CASSQVDRGDYEQYF. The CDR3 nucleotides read TGTGCCAGCAGCCAAGTTGACAGGGGGGACTACGAGCAGTACTTC.

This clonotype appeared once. For the CDR3, the DNA is TGTGCCAGCTCACCACCGAGGGTGTTAGCGGGGCCCTCCGGCCCAGATACGCAGTATTTT. Its translation is CASSPPRVLAGPSGPDTQYF. The gene calls are TRBV18 and TRBJ2-3; 8 nucleotides align to TRBD2. Germline V gene data show CDR1 as KGHSH and CDR2 as LQKENI. CDR3 size: 20 residues. V dropped 0 bases and J dropped 4; count of bases not matched to a gene: 18.

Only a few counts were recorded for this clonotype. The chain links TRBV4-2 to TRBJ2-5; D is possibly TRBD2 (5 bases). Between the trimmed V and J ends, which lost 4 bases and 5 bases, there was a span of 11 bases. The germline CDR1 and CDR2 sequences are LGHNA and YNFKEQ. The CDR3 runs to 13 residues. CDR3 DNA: TGTGCCAGCAGCCCCAGGACTGCGGAGACCCAGTACTTC. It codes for CASSPRTAETQYF.

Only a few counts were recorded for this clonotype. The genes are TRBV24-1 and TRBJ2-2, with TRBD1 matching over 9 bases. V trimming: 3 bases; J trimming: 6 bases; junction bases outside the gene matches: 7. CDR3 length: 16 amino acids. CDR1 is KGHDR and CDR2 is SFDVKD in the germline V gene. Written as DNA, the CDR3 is TGTGCCACCAGTGATGGGAAGGGACAGGGAGCCGGGGAGCTGTTTTTT. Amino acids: CATSDGKGQGAGELFF.

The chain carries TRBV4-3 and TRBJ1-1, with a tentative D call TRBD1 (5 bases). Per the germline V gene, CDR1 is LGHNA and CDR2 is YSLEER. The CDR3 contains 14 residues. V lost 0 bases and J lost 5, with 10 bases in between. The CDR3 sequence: CASSQDHGGTEAFF. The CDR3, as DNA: TGCGCCAGCAGCCAAGATCATGGGGGGACTGAAGCTTTCTTT.

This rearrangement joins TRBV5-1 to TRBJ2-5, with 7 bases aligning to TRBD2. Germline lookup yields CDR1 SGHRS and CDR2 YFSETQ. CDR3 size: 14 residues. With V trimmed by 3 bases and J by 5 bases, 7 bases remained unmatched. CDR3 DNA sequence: TGCGCCAGCAGCTGGGGGGGGAGAGAGGAGACCCAGTACTTC. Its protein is CASSWGGREETQYF.

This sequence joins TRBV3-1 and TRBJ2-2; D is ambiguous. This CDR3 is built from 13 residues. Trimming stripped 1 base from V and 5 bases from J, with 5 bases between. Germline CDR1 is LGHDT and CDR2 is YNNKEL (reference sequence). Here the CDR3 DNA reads TGTGCCAGCAGCCAAGGTGGTACCGGGGAGCTGTTTTTT. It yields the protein CASSQGGTGELFF.

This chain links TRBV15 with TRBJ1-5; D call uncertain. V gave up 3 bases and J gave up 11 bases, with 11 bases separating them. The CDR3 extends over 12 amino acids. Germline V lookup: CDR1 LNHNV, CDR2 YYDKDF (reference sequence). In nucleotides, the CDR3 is TGTGCCACCAGCAGCAGAGGAGGGTCCCAGCATTTT. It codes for CATSSRGGSQHF.

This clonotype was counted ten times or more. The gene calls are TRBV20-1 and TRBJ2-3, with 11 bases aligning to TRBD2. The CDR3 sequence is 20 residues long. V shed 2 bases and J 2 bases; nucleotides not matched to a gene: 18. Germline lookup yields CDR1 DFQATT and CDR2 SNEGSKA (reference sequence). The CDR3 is CSARYLAGGWGHGFTDTQYF. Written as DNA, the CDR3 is TGCAGTGCTAGATACCTAGCGGGAGGATGGGGCCACGGGTTCACAGATACGCAGTATTTT.

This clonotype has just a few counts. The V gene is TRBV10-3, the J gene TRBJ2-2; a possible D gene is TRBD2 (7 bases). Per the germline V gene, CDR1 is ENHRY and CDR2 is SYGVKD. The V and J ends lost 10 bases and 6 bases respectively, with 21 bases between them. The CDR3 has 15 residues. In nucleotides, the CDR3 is TGTGCCACCCAACCCCCGGGGGGCCTCCCCGGGGAGCTGTTTTTT. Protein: CATQPPGGLPGELFF.

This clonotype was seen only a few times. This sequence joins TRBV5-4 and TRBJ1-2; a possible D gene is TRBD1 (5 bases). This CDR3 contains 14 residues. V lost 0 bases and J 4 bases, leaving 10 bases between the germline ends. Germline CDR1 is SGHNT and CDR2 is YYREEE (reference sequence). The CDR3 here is CASSLDRRPYGYTF. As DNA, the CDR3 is TGTGCCAGCAGCTTGGACAGGAGACCCTATGGCTACACCTTC.

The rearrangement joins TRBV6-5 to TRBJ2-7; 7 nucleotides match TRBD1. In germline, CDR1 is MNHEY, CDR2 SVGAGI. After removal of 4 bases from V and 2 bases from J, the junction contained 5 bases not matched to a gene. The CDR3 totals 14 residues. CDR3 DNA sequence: TGTGCCAGCAGTTTAAACAGGGGACCCTACGAGCAGTACTTC. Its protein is CASSLNRGPYEQYF.

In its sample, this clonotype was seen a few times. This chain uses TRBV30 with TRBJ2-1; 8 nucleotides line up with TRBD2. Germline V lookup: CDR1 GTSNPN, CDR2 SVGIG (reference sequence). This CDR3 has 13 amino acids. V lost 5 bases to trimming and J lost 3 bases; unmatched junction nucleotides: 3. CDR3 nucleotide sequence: TGTGCCTGGGGACTAGCTAACTACAATGAGCAGTTCTTC. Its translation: CAWGLANYNEQFF.

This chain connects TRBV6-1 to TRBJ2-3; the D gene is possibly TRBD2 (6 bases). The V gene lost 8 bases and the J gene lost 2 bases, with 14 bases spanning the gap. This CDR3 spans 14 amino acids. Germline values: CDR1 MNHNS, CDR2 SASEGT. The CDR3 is CASRGGAFTDTQYF. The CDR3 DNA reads TGTGCCAGCCGGGGCGGGGCATTCACAGATACGCAGTATTTT.

This CDR3 is CASSQAVTSGSYYEQYF. CDR3 sequence (DNA): TGCGCCAGCAGCCAAGCAGTGACTAGCGGGAGTTACTACGAGCAGTACTTC. V and J are TRBV4-1 and TRBJ2-7; 12 nucleotides match TRBD2. The germline V gene has CDR1 MGHRA and CDR2 YSYEKL. Trimming removed 1 base from V and 3 bases from J; junction bases left unmatched: 7. The CDR3 extends over 17 amino acids.

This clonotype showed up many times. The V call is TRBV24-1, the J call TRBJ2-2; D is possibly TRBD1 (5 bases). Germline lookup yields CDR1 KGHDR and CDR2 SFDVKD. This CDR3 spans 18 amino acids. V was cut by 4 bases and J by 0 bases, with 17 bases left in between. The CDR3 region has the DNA TGTGCCACCAGTGACCAGGACGCAGGGAAAGCGAACACCGGGGAGCTGTTTTTT. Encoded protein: CATSDQDAGKANTGELFF.